A single sample gave rise to the 20 T cell receptor beta chains below, sequenced in a study of Ad26.COV2.S vaccination and SARS-CoV-2 variants. Indicated treatment: about 20 received Ad26.COV2.S at low or high dose, single or two shots; 5 received placebo; per-sample allocation not given. It was on day 63 after the first vaccine or placebo injection that samples were taken. The assay was immunoSEQ multiplex PCR, and TCRdb's table has in-frame clones only and misses some. The table has some 330,000 clones, around 90% seen once. Specimen: peripheral blood, collected in a trial of Ad26.COV2.S vaccine versus placebo. These receptors came from a person between 18 and 59 years old who received the Ad26.COV2.S COVID-19 vaccine or a placebo.

This chain uses TRBV7-9 with TRBJ1-2; unclear D gene. CDR1 SEHNR and CDR2 FQNEAQ come from the germline V gene (reference sequence). This CDR3 spans 14 amino acids. V gave up 0 bases and J gave up 4 bases, with 9 bases separating them. DNA of the CDR3: TGTGCCAGCAGCTTAGCGGACCTGAGCTATGGCTACACCTTC. Amino acid sequence: CASSLADLSYGYTF.

This clone has a single count. CDR3 in amino acids: CASSPLGDRFEKLFF. The CDR3 DNA is TGCGCCAGCAGTCCACTGGGGGACAGATTTGAAAAACTGTTTTTT. The chain recombines TRBV23-1 with TRBJ1-4, with TRBD1 identical over 7 bases. TRBV23-1 is noted as an ORF with a role that remains uncertain. The CDR3 consists of 15 residues. The junction had 9 bases not matched to a gene; V was cut back by 4 bases and J by 7 bases.

The chain combines TRBV11-2 with TRBJ2-2; D remains ambiguous. The CDR3 is 13 amino acids. Trimming stripped 0 bases from V and 7 bases from J, with 6 bases between. Germline CDR1 and CDR2: SGHAT and FQNNGV. This CDR3 reads CASSLEGNGELFF. DNA of the CDR3: TGTGCCAGCAGCTTAGAGGGAAACGGGGAGCTGTTTTTT.

J is TRBJ1-1 and V is TRBV4-3; no clear D gene. Trimming took 2 bases from V and 1 from J, leaving 8 bases between them. The CDR3 is 14 residues long. The germline V gene encodes CDR1 LGHNA and CDR2 YSLEER. The CDR3 sequence is CASSQRLGNTEAFF. The CDR3, as DNA: TGCGCCAGCAGCCAAAGACTGGGGAACACTGAAGCTTTCTTT.

The chain recombines TRBV3-1 (or the pseudogene TRBV3-2) with TRBJ2-3; D is perhaps TRBD1 or TRBD2 (6 bases each). There are 16 residues in the CDR3. Germline-derived CDR1 and CDR2 are LGHDT and YNNKEL (reference sequence). V gave up 3 bases and J gave up 1 base, with 14 bases separating them. DNA for the CDR3: TGTGCCAGCAGCCATGAGCCGGGGGCGGGCACAGATACGCAGTATTTT. This translates into CASSHEPGAGTDTQYF.

V gene TRBV5-1 combines with J gene TRBJ2-7; D not resolved. This CDR3 region has 11 residues. V lost 2 bases and J lost 3, with 3 bases in between. In germline, CDR1 is SGHRS, CDR2 YFSETQ. The CDR3 region has the DNA TGCGCCAGCAGCTTTGGCTACGAGCAGTACTTC. It yields the protein CASSFGYEQYF.

The rearrangement uses TRBV9 and TRBJ2-3; the match to TRBD2 covers 8 bases. J lost 3 bases, V lost 1 base, and 13 bases had no gene match. Germline CDR1 SGDLS, CDR2 YYNGEE. This CDR3 contains 18 residues. CDR3 in amino acids: CASSVFARDGGATDTQYF. For the CDR3, the DNA is TGTGCCAGCAGCGTATTCGCCCGAGACGGGGGGGCTACAGATACGCAGTATTTT.

This clone was recorded once. The chain joins TRBV19 to TRBJ1-1; D perhaps matches TRBD1 (5 bases). Germline assignment: CDR1 LNHDA and CDR2 SQIVND (reference sequence). This CDR3 comprises 11 residues. Trimming took 8 bases from V and 5 from J, leaving 9 bases between them. CDR3 sequence reads: CASSQVTEAFF. For the CDR3, the DNA is TGTGCCAGTTCACAGGTGACTGAAGCTTTCTTT.

This chain connects TRBV15 to TRBJ2-4; D is uncertain. V dropped 3 bases and J dropped 5 bases, with 17 bases sitting between them. The CDR3 covers 16 residues. The germline CDR1 and CDR2 sequences are LNHNV and YYDKDF (reference sequence). In nucleotides, the CDR3 is TGTGCCACCAGCAGTGCCTCAAGTAGTCCGCAAAACATTCAGTACTTC. Its protein is CATSSASSSPQNIQYF.

This sequence joins TRBV7-2 and TRBJ1-1; no firm D call. Trimming removed 0 bases at V and 0 bases at J, with 8 bases between. The CDR3 is 15 residues long. Germline V gene sequence: CDR1 SGHTA, CDR2 FQGNSA. The CDR3: CASSLAGNLNTEAFF. DNA for the CDR3: TGTGCCAGCAGCTTAGCGGGCAACCTGAACACTGAAGCTTTCTTT.

The chain's CDR3 is CASSVGMNTEAFF. CDR3 DNA sequence: TGTGCCAGCAGTGTCGGGATGAACACTGAAGCTTTCTTT. The chain uses TRBV6-2 or TRBV6-3 and TRBJ1-1, with no clear D. The V gene's germline CDR1 is MNHEY and CDR2 SVGEGT. Trimming pared 5 bases from V and 0 bases from J, leaving 7 bases between. There are 13 residues in the CDR3.

V and J are TRBV7-2 and TRBJ2-3; 8 bases are shared with TRBD1. CDR3 length: 15 residues. V was pared by 5 bases and J by 0 bases, with 4 bases of the junction left unmatched. The germline V gene encodes CDR1 SGHTA and CDR2 FQGNSA. CDR3 protein: CASSPDRVSTDTQYF. In DNA form, the CDR3 reads TGTGCCAGCAGCCCGGACAGGGTTAGCACAGATACGCAGTATTTT.

CDR3 amino acids: CASSLAVGTEAFF. DNA of the CDR3: TGTGCCAGCAGCTTGGCGGTGGGAACTGAAGCTTTCTTT. V gene TRBV11-3 combines with J gene TRBJ1-1; the D is unclear. The CDR3 runs to 13 residues. V was clipped by 3 bases and J by 5 bases, with 10 bases between them. Germline CDR1 and CDR2: SGHNT and YENEEA.

The rearrangement joins TRBV13 to TRBJ1-4; D remains ambiguous. The V and J ends lost 5 bases and 7 bases respectively, with 14 bases between them. The CDR3 is made up of 14 amino acids. Looked up from germline, CDR1 is PRHDT and CDR2 is FYEKMQ (reference sequence). The CDR3 protein is CASSAGVGIEKLFF. The CDR3 bases are TGTGCCAGCAGCGCAGGTGTGGGAATTGAAAAACTGTTTTTT.

The V call is TRBV7-2, the J call TRBJ2-7; 7 bases align to TRBD2. This CDR3 is built from 14 residues. The germline V gene encodes CDR1 SGHTA and CDR2 FQGNSA. V trimming: 5 bases; J trimming: 4 bases; junction bases outside the gene matches: 8. DNA for the CDR3: TGTGCCAGCAGCGCCTCGGGGGGATTTTACGAGCAGTACTTC. This sequence encodes CASSASGGFYEQYF. Full variable domain (remainder filled in from reference TRBV7-2 and TRBJ2-7): GAGVSQSPSNKVTEKGKDVELRCDPISGHTALYWYRQSLGQGLEFLIYFQGNSAPDKSGLPSDRFSAERTGGSVSTLTIQRTQQEDSAVYLCASSASGGFYEQYFGPGTRLTVT.

The chain carries TRBV6-1 and TRBJ2-1; D might be TRBD1 (5 bases). This CDR3 comprises 13 residues. V lost 2 bases and J 8 bases, leaving 10 bases between the germline ends. The germline gives CDR1 MNHNS, CDR2 SASEGT. CDR3 protein: CASSERGRDEQFF. The CDR3 DNA is TGTGCCAGCAGTGAAAGGGGTCGGGATGAGCAGTTCTTC.

The V call is TRBV18, the J call TRBJ2-7, with D possibly being TRBD2 (6 bases). This CDR3 comprises 15 residues. V was trimmed by 6 bases and J by 5 bases, leaving 20 bases between them. CDR1 is KGHSH and CDR2 is LQKENI in the germline V gene. This chain's CDR3 is CASSSWGGESDEQYF. The CDR3 DNA reads TGTGCCAGCTCCTCATGGGGAGGAGAAAGCGACGAGCAGTACTTC.

The chain carries TRBV6-5 and TRBJ2-5; a weak D match, TRBD2 (6 bases). Germline CDR1 is MNHEY and CDR2 is SVGAGI. The CDR3 contains 15 residues. V dropped 0 bases and J dropped 4 bases, with 12 bases sitting between them. This CDR3 reads CASSYSRFGRETQYF. The CDR3 DNA follows: TGTGCCAGCAGTTACTCGAGGTTCGGGAGAGAGACCCAGTACTTC.

This chain joins TRBV14 and TRBJ1-1; maybe TRBD1 (5 bases). CDR1 is SGHDN, CDR2 FVKESK, per germline. There are 13 residues in the CDR3. Trimming left V 2 bases short and J 3 bases short, with 7 bases between. CDR3 sequence: CASSQWGDTEAFF. The CDR3 bases are TGTGCCAGCAGCCAATGGGGGGACACTGAAGCTTTCTTT.

CDR3 DNA: TGTGCCAGCAATAAATTCTATAATTCACCCCTCCACTTT. Translation: CASNKFYNSPLHF. This sequence joins TRBV30 and TRBJ1-6; D remains unclear. CDR1 and CDR2 (germline): GTSNPN, SVGIG (reference sequence). Trimming removed 8 bases from V and 3 bases from J, with 11 bases in between. This CDR3 has 13 residues.